The entry below describes one TCR beta chain. The method was immunoSEQ multiplex PCR; TCRdb's version includes in-frame clones alone and lacks a portion of them. Of over 150,000 clones in the sample, approximately 94% are singletons; the top ten hold approximately 15%. The CDR3 contains 17 residues. Germline assignment: CDR1 ENHRY and CDR2 SYGVKD. With 6 bases clipped from V and 0 bases from J, the junction kept 7 bases outside the gene matches. This entry belongs to a study of control samples from healthy donors and cancer patients. Material for sequencing was PBMCs. The sequence came from a man aged 55 to 69 with colorectal cancer. The rearrangement uses TRBV10-3 and TRBJ1-3, with 11 nucleotides matching TRBD1. CDR3 region: CAIRSGTGGYSGNTIYF. CDR3 coding DNA: TGTGCCATCAGATCCGGGACAGGGGGATACTCTGGAAACACCATATATTTT.